This entry lists 27 T cell receptor beta chains sequenced from one sample in a study of blood T cell repertoires in COVID-19. TCRdb's copy holds only in-frame clones and misses some; the assay was immunoSEQ multiplex PCR. Among 250,000 to 350,000 clones listed, roughly nine tenths were seen once. Sequenced sample: PBMCs or T cells enriched from blood (not recorded which). These receptors all come from a woman younger than 30 who had recovered from COVID-19.

This clone was seen more than once but under ten times. The rearrangement links TRBV18 to TRBJ1-2, with 12 bases that match TRBD1. The germline V gene encodes CDR1 KGHSH and CDR2 LQKENI. V lost 6 bases to trimming and J lost 2 bases; unmatched junction nucleotides: 4. The length of the CDR3 is 15 residues. The CDR3 spells CASSRDRGPNYGYTF. Here the CDR3 DNA reads TGTGCCAGCTCTCGGGACAGGGGGCCAAACTATGGCTACACCTTC.

This clone came up a few times. This sample includes further DNA sequences coding for the same CDR3. This sequence joins TRBV5-5 and TRBJ2-7; maybe TRBD1 (6 bases). Germline CDR1 and CDR2: SGHKS and YYEKEE (reference sequence). CDR3 length: 13 residues. The V gene lost 4 bases and the J gene lost 3 bases, with 11 bases spanning the gap. Here the CDR3 reads CASSRSTGYEQYF. CDR3 nucleotides: TGTGCCAGCAGCCGGTCGACAGGCTACGAGCAGTACTTC.

V is TRBV5-6 and J is TRBJ2-1; TRBD2 matches at 8 bases. Germline CDR1 SGHDT, CDR2 YYEEEE. The ends lost 0 bases at V and 4 bases at J; junction bases unmatched: 3. The CDR3 totals 15 residues. DNA for the CDR3: TGTGCCAGCAGCTTGGGCGGGGGGCCTTACAATGAGCAGTTCTTC. Amino acids: CASSLGGGPYNEQFF.

The chain employs TRBV3-1 (or the pseudogene TRBV3-2) and TRBJ2-5; 10 nucleotides agree with TRBD2. Trimming took 6 bases from V and 4 from J; bases not matched to a gene: 8. Germline loops: CDR1 LGHDT, CDR2 YNNKEL (reference sequence). The CDR3 runs to 15 residues. The CDR3 DNA reads as TGTGCCAGCAGTCGATCTAGCGGGGGAGGAGAGACCCAGTACTTC. Translated, it gives CASSRSSGGGETQYF.

The chain uses TRBV19 and TRBJ1-1; D remains ambiguous. Trimming removed 0 bases at V and 2 bases at J, with 10 bases between. Germline V gene sequence: CDR1 LNHDA, CDR2 SQIVND (reference sequence). The CDR3 has 15 residues. The CDR3 spells CASSIDLALNTEAFF. The CDR3 nucleotides read TGTGCCAGTAGTATAGATCTGGCTTTAAACACTGAAGCTTTCTTT.

V gene TRBV3-1 (or the pseudogene TRBV3-2) combines with J gene TRBJ2-3, with 7 nucleotides matching TRBD2. The length of the CDR3 is 16 residues. CDR1 and CDR2 (germline): LGHDT, YNNKEL (reference sequence). Trimming removed 2 bases from V and 0 bases from J; junction bases left unmatched: 5. This chain's CDR3 is CASSQKWGGSTDTQYF. The DNA for the CDR3 is TGTGCCAGCAGCCAAAAGTGGGGGGGGAGCACAGATACGCAGTATTTT.

The V gene is TRBV9, the J gene TRBJ1-1, with D uncertain. V lost 2 bases and J lost 1, with 6 bases in between. CDR1 is SGDLS, CDR2 YYNGEE, per germline. The CDR3 covers 13 residues. The CDR3 spells CASSVQENTEAFF. The DNA of the CDR3 is TGTGCCAGCAGCGTTCAGGAGAACACTGAAGCTTTCTTT.

Regarding this clone: Other DNA sequences in the same sample also yield this CDR3. V is TRBV12-3 or TRBV12-4 and J is TRBJ2-7; D remains ambiguous. V was shortened by 4 bases and J by 3 bases, with 4 bases between the two germline ends. The CDR3 has 11 residues. The CDR3 loop is CASSSSYEQYF. The CDR3 DNA sequence: TGTGCCAGCAGTTCTAGCTACGAGCAGTACTTC.

The rearrangement joins TRBV5-1 to TRBJ1-6; D perhaps matches TRBD1 (5 bases). CDR3 length: 16 residues. V lost 4 bases to trimming and J lost 5 bases, with 16 bases between them. CDR1 is SGHRS and CDR2 is YFSETQ in the germline V gene. The CDR3 sequence is CASSPGGMRDNSPLHF. In DNA form, the CDR3 reads TGCGCCAGCAGCCCCGGGGGGATGCGGGATAATTCACCCCTCCACTTT.

V is TRBV9 and J is TRBJ2-3; D perhaps matches TRBD2 (7 bases). Germline V gives CDR1 SGDLS, CDR2 YYNGEE. The CDR3 runs to 15 residues. Trimming shortened V by 4 bases and J by 6 bases, and 18 bases separated the two germline ends. The CDR3: CASSWGGAVKDTQYF. For the CDR3, the DNA is TGTGCCAGCAGCTGGGGGGGCGCGGTGAAGGATACGCAGTATTTT. The complete variable domain, with remaining parts taken from reference TRBV9 and TRBJ2-3, reads DSGVTQTPKHLITATGQRVTLRCSPRSGDLSVYWYQQSLDQGLQFLIQYYNGEERAKGNILERFSAQQFPDLHSELNLSSLELGDSALYFCASSWGGAVKDTQYFGPGTRLTVL.

This clone was detected only once. The chain has TRBV15 and TRBJ2-1; 9 bases align to TRBD1. CDR1 and CDR2 (germline): LNHNV, YYDKDF (reference sequence). The ends lost 8 bases at V and 6 bases at J; junction bases unmatched: 5. CDR3 length: 13 residues. CDR3: CATDRGQGNEQFF. CDR3 bases: TGTGCCACCGATAGGGGACAGGGCAATGAGCAGTTCTTC.

The genes are TRBV15 and TRBJ1-2; 11 nucleotides align to TRBD1. The CDR3 is 16 residues long. V was pared by 2 bases and J by 6 bases, with 8 bases of the junction left unmatched. Germline-derived CDR1 and CDR2 are LNHNV and YYDKDF (reference sequence). The CDR3 DNA follows: TGTGCCACCAGCAGAAGGGGGACAGGGGGGAGAGATGGCTACACCTTC. This translates into CATSRRGTGGRDGYTF.

V gene TRBV5-1 combines with J gene TRBJ2-5, with D perhaps matching TRBD2 (6 bases). This CDR3 has 14 residues. Germline CDR1 SGHRS, CDR2 YFSETQ. Trimming took off 1 base at V and 5 bases at J, with 12 bases between the two ends. The CDR3 here is CASSLFTSSETQYF. CDR3 nucleotide sequence: TGCGCCAGCAGCTTGTTTACTAGCTCCGAGACCCAGTACTTC.

The chain recombines TRBV13 with TRBJ2-2; 7 nucleotides align to TRBD2. This CDR3 contains 19 residues. Germline CDR1 reads PRHDT; CDR2 reads FYEKMQ (reference sequence). V lost 2 bases and J lost 1; bases outside the gene matches: 13. The CDR3 loop reads CASSLRTPGQRGNTGELFF. In nucleotides, the CDR3 is TGTGCCAGCAGCTTACGTACCCCGGGGCAGCGGGGGAACACCGGGGAGCTGTTTTTT.

This clone has a single count. V gene TRBV5-1 combines with J gene TRBJ1-6; TRBD1 might be the D (6 bases). Per the germline V gene, CDR1 is SGHRS and CDR2 is YFSETQ. CDR3 length: 15 residues. Trimming took off 3 bases at V and 5 bases at J, with 12 bases between the two ends. CDR3 coding DNA: TGCGCCAGCAGCTCACAGGGAGGGGATAATTCACCCCTCCACTTT. Its translation: CASSSQGGDNSPLHF.

The rearrangement joins TRBV5-1 to TRBJ1-4; no clear D. The CDR3 has 15 residues. The V gene's germline CDR1 is SGHRS and CDR2 YFSETQ. Trimming cost V 0 bases and J 7 bases, with 13 bases left between them. The CDR3 loop reads CASSLVPGGSEKLFF. Here the CDR3 DNA reads TGCGCCAGCAGCTTGGTTCCGGGTGGCAGTGAAAAACTGTTTTTT.

V is TRBV6-5 and J is TRBJ1-1; 7 bases align to TRBD1. J was trimmed by 4 bases and V by 7 bases; bases with no gene match: 9. From germline, CDR1 is MNHEY and CDR2 SVGAGI. The CDR3 runs to 14 residues. The CDR3 DNA reads TGTGCCAGCACCCGACAGGGACGGGGCACTGAAGCTTTCTTT. This sequence encodes CASTRQGRGTEAFF.

The chain is built from TRBV4-1 and TRBJ1-5; D may be TRBD1 (5 bases). The CDR3 extends over 16 amino acids. The V gene's germline CDR1 is MGHRA and CDR2 YSYEKL. Trimming removed 4 bases from V and 0 bases from J, with 13 bases in between. CDR3 DNA: TGCGCCAGCAGCCCTACCCCGACAGCTAGCAATCAGCCCCAGCATTTT. Its protein product is CASSPTPTASNQPQHF.

This chain links TRBV12-5 with TRBJ1-3; D gene unclear. The length of the CDR3 is 15 residues. Germline values: CDR1 LGHNT, CDR2 FRNRAP. The V and J ends lost 0 bases and 0 bases respectively, with 6 bases between them. The chain's CDR3 is CASGLVLSSGNTIYF. The CDR3 bases are TGTGCTAGTGGTTTGGTACTTAGCTCTGGAAACACCATATATTTT.

The rearrangement links TRBV7-3 to TRBJ1-1; D is ambiguous. The CDR3 consists of 15 residues. V lost 3 bases and J 3 bases, leaving 14 bases between the germline ends. Per the germline V gene, CDR1 is SGHTA and CDR2 is FQGTGA. CDR3 nucleotides: TGTGCCAGCAGCTTCACAGCCTCCGGGGACACTGAAGCTTTCTTT. It yields the protein CASSFTASGDTEAFF.

This sequence joins TRBV5-1 and TRBJ1-1; D not certain. Germline CDR1 and CDR2: SGHRS and YFSETQ. CDR3 size: 14 residues. The ends were cut back, 0 bases at V and 5 bases at J, with 11 bases in the middle. In DNA, the CDR3 is TGCGCCAGCAGCTTGGTGTGGGGAGGGACTGAAGCTTTCTTT. Its protein product is CASSLVWGGTEAFF.

The chain couples TRBV5-1 to TRBJ2-3; TRBD2 agrees at 12 bases. V trimming: 4 bases; J trimming: 1 base; junction bases outside the gene matches: 7. The CDR3 runs 17 residues. Per germline, CDR1 SGHRS and CDR2 YFSETQ. The CDR3 bases are TGCGCCAGCAGCCCTAGGACTAGCGGGGCCCGCACAGATACGCAGTATTTT. Amino acids: CASSPRTSGARTDTQYF.

The chain links TRBV7-9 to TRBJ1-1, with TRBD1 matching over 7 bases. The V segment lost 4 bases and the J segment 3 bases; nucleotides outside the gene matches: 2. The germline V gene has CDR1 SEHNR and CDR2 FQNEAQ (reference sequence). This CDR3 is 13 amino acids long. The CDR3 spells CASSSTGYTEAFF. The CDR3 nucleotides are TGTGCCAGCAGCTCGACAGGGTACACTGAAGCTTTCTTT.

The gene calls are TRBV20-1 and TRBJ1-1; tentative D call: TRBD1 (5 bases). CDR1 DFQATT and CDR2 SNEGSKA come from the germline V gene (reference sequence). V was clipped by 6 bases and J by 10 bases, with 12 bases between them. There are 10 residues in the CDR3. CDR3 region: CSAGRQRAFF. DNA for the CDR3: TGCAGTGCCGGAAGACAGAGAGCTTTCTTT.

The CDR3 here is CASRQSGGADYEQYF. The CDR3 DNA sequence: TGTGCCAGCAGGCAGTCGGGGGGGGCTGATTACGAGCAGTACTTC. This sequence joins TRBV28 and TRBJ2-7; 8 nucleotides agree with TRBD2. The CDR3 has 15 residues. Losses at the gene ends were 6 bases for V and 4 bases for J; bases not matched to a gene: 11. The germline CDR1 and CDR2 sequences are MDHEN and SYDVKM. The full variable domain, rest sourced from reference TRBV28 and TRBJ2-7, is DVKVTQSSRYLVKRTGEKVFLECVQDMDHENMFWYRQDPGLGLRLIYFSYDVKMKEKGDIPEGYSVSREKKERFSLILESASTNQTSMYLCASRQSGGADYEQYFGPGTRLTVT.

The gene calls are TRBV9 and TRBJ2-3, with 7 bases lining up with TRBD1. V was clipped by 0 bases and J by 3 bases; unmatched bases: 10. Per germline, CDR1 SGDLS and CDR2 YYNGEE. The length of the CDR3 is 17 residues. The CDR3 reads CASSVEGTQGITDTQYF. The CDR3 DNA is TGTGCCAGCAGCGTAGAGGGGACACAGGGGATAACAGATACGCAGTATTTT.

The rearrangement joins TRBV19 to TRBJ2-1, with TRBD2 identical over 9 bases. The V gene's germline CDR1 is LNHDA and CDR2 SQIVND (reference sequence). V trimming: 3 bases; J trimming: 2 bases; junction bases outside the gene matches: 2. There are 15 residues in the CDR3. This chain's CDR3 is CASSIQRGAYNEQFF. CDR3 nucleotides: TGTGCCAGTAGTATTCAGCGGGGGGCCTACAATGAGCAGTTCTTC.